The 28 T cell receptor beta chains given below trace back to one sample, sequenced in a study of shared clonotypes between healthy human individuals. Method: immunoSEQ multiplex PCR; TCRdb's copy keeps in-frame clones and lacks some. Among about 470,000 clones listed, roughly 83% were seen once. Sequencing was done on a sample of PBMCs. These receptor sequences come from a woman between 40 and 50 years old in good health. Some clones in this sample may be carry-over from other donors' samples.

The chain is built from TRBV27 and TRBJ2-1; 11 bases map to TRBD1. Trimming cost V 3 bases and J 5 bases; bases outside gene matches: 3. The CDR3 spans 15 residues. The V gene's germline CDR1 is MNHEY and CDR2 SMNVEV (reference sequence). The chain's CDR3 is CASSFGTGGNNEQFF. The DNA for the CDR3 is TGTGCCAGCAGTTTTGGGACAGGGGGGAACAATGAGCAGTTCTTC.

Turning to this clone: Other DNA sequences in the same sample also yield this CDR3. The chain carries TRBV5-1 and TRBJ1-1; no clear D gene. V lost 0 bases and J lost 2, with 5 bases in between. The CDR3 runs to 13 residues. Germline lookup yields CDR1 SGHRS and CDR2 YFSETQ. The CDR3 is CASSLGPNTEAFF. Here the CDR3 DNA reads TGCGCCAGCAGCTTGGGACCAAACACTGAAGCTTTCTTT.

This chain connects TRBV11-2 to TRBJ2-1; no clear D. Germline V gene lookup returns CDR1 SGHAT and CDR2 FQNNGV. The CDR3 is 12 amino acids. V was clipped by 1 base and J by 6 bases, with 4 bases between them. CDR3 protein: CASSLGTNEQFF. Here the CDR3 DNA reads TGTGCCAGCAGCTTAGGCACCAATGAGCAGTTCTTC.

This clone is a singleton in its sample. The genes are TRBV7-2 and TRBJ2-5; TRBD1 might be the D (5 bases). Germline V gene data show CDR1 as SGHTA and CDR2 as FQGNSA. The germline V and J ends were trimmed by 0 bases and 4 bases, with 9 bases remaining between them. CDR3 length: 14 amino acids. The CDR3 here is CASSLAAGLETQYF. CDR3 sequence (DNA): TGTGCCAGCAGCTTAGCCGCAGGGTTAGAGACCCAGTACTTC.

This sequence joins TRBV5-4 and TRBJ2-3; no reliable D call. Germline CDR1 and CDR2: SGHNT and YYREEE (reference sequence). CDR3 size: 15 residues. V dropped 4 bases and J dropped 3 bases, with 15 bases sitting between them. The CDR3 is CASSPASSRTDTQYF. CDR3 bases: TGTGCCAGCAGCCCGGCTAGTTCCCGAACAGATACGCAGTATTTT. Complete variable domain (other parts from reference TRBV5-4 and TRBJ2-3): ETGVTQSPTHLIKTRGQQVTLRCSSQSGHNTVSWYQQALGQGPQFIFQYYREEENGRGNFPPRFSGLQFPNYSSELNVNALELDDSALYLCASSPASSRTDTQYFGPGTRLTVL.

The chain links TRBV5-6 to TRBJ2-1; D not certain. Per the germline V gene, CDR1 is SGHDT and CDR2 is YYEEEE. The CDR3 contains 14 residues. V was clipped by 0 bases and J by 6 bases, with 10 bases between them. The CDR3 coding sequence is TGTGCCAGCAGCTTGGAAGTCTCTGGCAATGAGCAGTTCTTC. Residues: CASSLEVSGNEQFF.

The CDR3 DNA sequence: TGTGCCAGCACCTTAGCGGGAGGTCAGAACACCGGGGAGCTGTTTTTT. Amino acids: CASTLAGGQNTGELFF. The chain combines TRBV5-5 with TRBJ2-2, with TRBD2 matching over 10 bases. Germline values: CDR1 SGHKS, CDR2 YYEKEE (reference sequence). The CDR3 consists of 16 residues. With 6 bases clipped from V and 1 base from J, the junction kept 6 bases outside the gene matches. The entire variable domain, with the rest obtained from reference TRBV5-5 and TRBJ2-2, is as follows: DAGVTQSPTHLIKTRGQQVTLRCSPISGHKSVSWYQQVLGQGPQFIFQYYEKEERGRGNFPDRFSARQFPNYSSELNVNALLLGDSALYLCASTLAGGQNTGELFFGEGSRLTVL.

This clone has just a few counts. The rearrangement uses TRBV5-4 and TRBJ1-1; tentative D call: TRBD1 (5 bases). CDR3 size: 14 residues. Per germline, CDR1 SGHNT and CDR2 YYREEE (reference sequence). V was clipped by 5 bases and J by 1 base, with 12 bases between them. This chain's CDR3 is CASRPGTANTEAFF. CDR3 nucleotide sequence: TGTGCCAGCAGGCCCGGGACGGCGAACACTGAAGCTTTCTTT.

The chain is built from TRBV5-1 and TRBJ2-7, with D possibly TRBD2 on 6 matching bases. CDR1 SGHRS and CDR2 YFSETQ come from the germline V gene. V lost 4 bases, J lost 3 bases, and 11 bases lay in between. The CDR3 runs 13 residues. CDR3 loop: CASSGAAGYEQYF. CDR3 DNA: TGCGCCAGCAGCGGGGCAGCGGGCTACGAGCAGTACTTC. The whole variable domain, remainder taken from reference TRBV5-1 and TRBJ2-7, is KAGVTQTPRYLIKTRGQQVTLSCSPISGHRSVSWYQQTPGQGLQFLFEYFSETQRNKGNFPGRFSGRQFSNSRSEMNVSTLELGDSALYLCASSGAAGYEQYFGPGTRLTVT.

The chain carries TRBV6-5 and TRBJ2-7; possible D gene TRBD1, 5 bases. The CDR3 runs 15 residues. The V gene's germline CDR1 is MNHEY and CDR2 SVGAGI. V was trimmed by 4 bases and J by 5 bases, leaving 18 bases between them. CDR3 DNA: TGTGCCAGCAGTTCCCCGGGTATGGGGCAGGACGAGCAGTACTTC. Protein product: CASSSPGMGQDEQYF.

This rearrangement joins TRBV5-6 to TRBJ1-1; unclear D gene. The CDR3 spans 13 residues. Germline CDR1 and CDR2: SGHDT and YYEEEE. V was clipped by 2 bases and J by 4 bases, with 9 bases between them. CDR3 nucleotide sequence: TGTGCCAGCAGCTTTGGAGCCCCCACTGAAGCTTTCTTT. Its protein is CASSFGAPTEAFF.

The chain uses TRBV11-3 and TRBJ2-1; D is perhaps TRBD1 (5 bases). Trimming stripped 6 bases from V and 6 bases from J, with 21 bases between. The CDR3 is 16 amino acids. From germline, CDR1 is SGHNT and CDR2 YENEEA. The CDR3 is CASSPLGARASNEQFF. CDR3 sequence (DNA): TGTGCCAGCAGTCCCCTTGGTGCCAGGGCCTCCAATGAGCAGTTCTTC. The complete variable domain, with remaining parts taken from reference TRBV11-3 and TRBJ2-1, reads EAGVVQSPRYKIIEKKQPVAFWCNPISGHNTLYWYLQNLGQGPELLIRYENEEAVDDSQLPKDRFSAERLKGVDSTLKIQPAELGDSAVYLCASSPLGARASNEQFFGPGTRLTVL.

The rearrangement links TRBV7-2 to TRBJ2-5; D is unresolved. Germline V gene lookup returns CDR1 SGHTA and CDR2 FQGNSA. CDR3 length: 13 residues. The V and J ends lost 5 bases and 4 bases respectively, with 11 bases between them. Here the CDR3 reads CASSATRLETQYF. DNA of the CDR3: TGTGCCAGCAGCGCCACCCGGTTAGAGACCCAGTACTTC.

The CDR3 DNA reads TGTGCCAGCAGCTCGACTAGCGGGAGCACCGGGGAGCTGTTTTTT. It codes for CASSSTSGSTGELFF. V usage is TRBV7-3 and J usage is TRBJ2-2; TRBD2 agrees at 12 bases. CDR3 length equals 15 residues. The V and J ends lost 4 bases and 4 bases, in that order; junction bases with no gene match: 1. Germline assignment: CDR1 SGHTA and CDR2 FQGTGA. Filled out from reference TRBV7-3 and TRBJ2-2, the complete variable domain reads GAGVSQTPSNKVTEKGKYVELRCDPISGHTALYWYRQSLGQGPEFLIYFQGTGAADDSGLPNDRFFAVRPEGSVSTLKIQRTERGDSAVYLCASSSTSGSTGELFFGEGSRLTVL.

The table lists this clone with a count of one. This sequence joins TRBV18 and TRBJ1-2; D gene ambiguous. The CDR3 spans 15 residues. Trimming took 2 bases from V and 1 from J, leaving 11 bases between them. The germline gives CDR1 KGHSH, CDR2 LQKENI. The CDR3 loop reads CASSPMGGNNYGYTF. The DNA of the CDR3 is TGTGCCAGCTCACCAATGGGCGGGAATAACTATGGCTACACCTTC.

In its sample, this clone was seen a few times. The chain employs TRBV28 and TRBJ2-7, with 7 bases fitting TRBD1. Per the germline V gene, CDR1 is MDHEN and CDR2 is SYDVKM. V lost 6 bases and J lost 0; bases outside the gene matches: 11. The CDR3 consists of 16 residues. CDR3 DNA sequence: TGTGCCAGCAGCGACCTTCCGGGACAGAGCTCCTACGAGCAGTACTTC. Its protein is CASSDLPGQSSYEQYF.

This sequence joins TRBV28 and TRBJ2-5; TRBD2 matches 8 bases. CDR3 length: 13 amino acids. The V segment lost 6 bases and the J segment 5 bases; nucleotides outside the gene matches: 5. The germline CDR1 and CDR2 sequences are MDHEN and SYDVKM. The CDR3 here is CASSGRVGETQYF. CDR3 sequence (DNA): TGTGCCAGCAGCGGGAGGGTGGGTGAGACCCAGTACTTC.

The chain recombines TRBV7-2 with TRBJ2-1; TRBD2 agrees at 10 bases. This CDR3 spans 15 amino acids. Looked up from germline, CDR1 is SGHTA and CDR2 is FQGNSA. V was pared by 6 bases and J by 9 bases, with 11 bases of the junction left unmatched. The CDR3, as DNA: TGTGCCAGCAGTTCATCTAGCGGGAGACATGGTGAGCAGTTCTTC. This encodes CASSSSSGRHGEQFF. Full variable domain (missing parts from reference TRBV7-2 and TRBJ2-1): GAGVSQSPSNKVTEKGKDVELRCDPISGHTALYWYRQSLGQGLEFLIYFQGNSAPDKSGLPSDRFSAERTGGSVSTLTIQRTQQEDSAVYLCASSSSSGRHGEQFFGPGTRLTVL.

The gene calls are TRBV6-5 and TRBJ2-7; perhaps TRBD2 as D (6 bases). The CDR3 is 15 residues long. V lost 6 bases and J lost 2, with 17 bases in between. Per germline, CDR1 MNHEY and CDR2 SVGAGI. CDR3 in DNA: TGTGCCAGCAGGCGGGACTTAAGTGGAACCTACGAGCAGTACTTC. Its translation is CASRRDLSGTYEQYF.

The V and J genes are TRBV19 and TRBJ2-2; a possible D gene is TRBD1 (5 bases). Germline-derived CDR1 and CDR2 are LNHDA and SQIVND (reference sequence). V lost 11 bases and J 2 bases, leaving 12 bases between the germline ends. CDR3 length: 13 amino acids. CDR3 sequence (DNA): TGTGCCGGATCTGGACAAAACACCGGGGAGCTGTTTTTT. Amino acids: CAGSGQNTGELFF.

The V call is TRBV5-6, the J call TRBJ2-7; tentatively, D is TRBD1 (6 bases). The CDR3 contains 14 residues. The germline CDR1 and CDR2 sequences are SGHDT and YYEEEE. V lost 2 bases and J lost 6, with 15 bases in between. CDR3 loop: CASSLAAGAIEQYF. As DNA, the CDR3 is TGTGCCAGCAGCTTAGCGGCAGGGGCCATCGAGCAGTACTTC.

The chain recombines TRBV5-4 with TRBJ2-7; 8 bases map to TRBD2. V lost 1 base and J lost 2; bases outside the gene matches: 11. Germline-derived CDR1 and CDR2 are SGHNT and YYREEE (reference sequence). This CDR3 contains 17 residues. CDR3 nucleotide sequence: TGTGCCAGCAGCTTGAGGGCGTCGCGGGAGGCCCCCTACGAGCAGTACTTC. The encoded protein is CASSLRASREAPYEQYF.

The chain couples TRBV6-6 to TRBJ2-7; TRBD2 matches at 9 bases. This CDR3 spans 15 amino acids. Looked up from germline, CDR1 is MNHNY and CDR2 is SVGAGI (reference sequence). With V trimmed by 5 bases and J by 3 bases, 8 bases remained unmatched. The CDR3 DNA reads TGTGCCAGCAGTGACCCGGGACTAGCTTTCTACGAGCAGTACTTC. Translation gives CASSDPGLAFYEQYF.

The chain is built from TRBV5-1 and TRBJ2-7; 7 nucleotides line up with TRBD1. The CDR3 sequence is 16 residues long. Germline lookup yields CDR1 SGHRS and CDR2 YFSETQ. The V gene end was trimmed by 4 bases and the J gene end by 0 bases; junction bases not matched to a gene: 10. The CDR3 nucleotides read TGCGCCAGCAGCCCCCAGGGGGACGTAAGCTCCTACGAGCAGTACTTC. It codes for CASSPQGDVSSYEQYF.

This rearrangement joins TRBV15 to TRBJ2-1; 7 bases map to TRBD1. Germline V gene lookup returns CDR1 LNHNV and CDR2 YYDKDF (reference sequence). CDR3 length: 16 amino acids. V lost 0 bases, J lost 3 bases, and 5 bases stayed unmatched. The CDR3 here is CATSRETGLGYNEQFF. The CDR3 nucleotides read TGTGCCACCAGCAGAGAGACAGGGTTAGGCTACAATGAGCAGTTCTTC. Full variable domain (outside the CDR3, taken from reference TRBV15 and TRBJ2-1): DAMVIQNPRYQVTQFGKPVTLSCSQTLNHNVMYWYQQKSSQAPKLLFHYYDKDFNNEADTPDNFQSRRPNTSFCFLDIRSPGLGDTAMYLCATSRETGLGYNEQFFGPGTRLTVL.

The rearrangement joins TRBV4-1 to TRBJ2-7, with D possibly matching TRBD2 (7 bases). Germline V gene lookup returns CDR1 MGHRA and CDR2 YSYEKL. The CDR3 runs to 14 residues. Trimming left V 0 bases short and J 6 bases short, with 12 bases between. The CDR3 DNA sequence: TGCGCCAGCAGCCAAGAACCCGGGGGGCCCGAGCAGTACTTC. It codes for CASSQEPGGPEQYF.

The chain couples TRBV29-1 to TRBJ2-5; no clear D. V lost 4 bases, J lost 5 bases, and 14 bases lay in between. Germline V gives CDR1 SQVTM, CDR2 ANQGSEA. The CDR3 runs 13 residues. The CDR3 DNA sequence: TGCAGCGTTGGGCTCGGGTCGTACGAGACCCAGTACTTC. This sequence encodes CSVGLGSYETQYF.

The sample holds many counts of this clone. V usage is TRBV5-4 and J usage is TRBJ1-1; 7 positions match TRBD1. The CDR3 is 14 residues long. Germline-derived CDR1 and CDR2 are SGHNT and YYREEE (reference sequence). V shed 1 base and J 4 bases; nucleotides not matched to a gene: 4. The CDR3 is CASSLRRGRTEAFF. CDR3 DNA sequence: TGTGCCAGCAGCTTGCGGAGGGGGCGCACTGAAGCTTTCTTT.